What follows are 27 T cell receptor beta chains derived from one specimen sequenced in a study of CD8+ T cells in alopecia areata. cDNA prepared by RNA extraction and subsequent reverse transcription served as the template for sequencing. Some clones are missing from TCRdb's copy, which holds only in-frame ones; the method was immunoSEQ multiplex PCR. The sample lists roughly 130,000 clones, roughly 58% seen once, with roughly 4.3% in the top ten. The sample here was CD4+ T cells sorted from blood, taken at week 0. Receptors were obtained from a human donor with alopecia areata.

The chain uses TRBV7-9 and TRBJ1-5; D gene uncertain. V gave up 3 bases and J gave up 5 bases, with 8 bases separating them. The CDR3 contains 13 residues. The V gene's germline CDR1 is SEHNR and CDR2 FQNEAQ (reference sequence). CDR3 sequence reads: CASSFGPDQPQHF. The CDR3 coding sequence is TGTGCCAGCAGCTTCGGACCGGATCAGCCCCAGCATTTT.

The chain has TRBV18 and TRBJ2-7; 7 bases map to TRBD1. The trim removed 6 bases at V and 3 bases at J, leaving 8 bases unmatched. Looked up from germline, CDR1 is KGHSH and CDR2 is LQKENI. This CDR3 has 14 residues. The CDR3 protein is CASSRSGGLYEQYF. DNA of the CDR3: TGTGCCAGCTCGAGGTCAGGGGGTCTCTACGAGCAGTACTTC.

This clone appeared a single time. The V call is TRBV9, the J call TRBJ1-2; tentative D call: TRBD1 (5 bases). Between the trimmed V and J ends, which lost 0 bases and 3 bases, there was a span of 15 bases. The CDR3 loop spans 16 amino acids. Germline CDR1 is SGDLS and CDR2 is YYNGEE. CDR3 region: CASSVGQPQLDYGYTF. CDR3 DNA sequence: TGTGCCAGCAGCGTAGGACAGCCCCAGCTGGACTATGGCTACACCTTC.

V is TRBV18 and J is TRBJ2-7; 7 nucleotides line up with TRBD2. Trimming removed 1 base from V and 1 base from J; junction bases left unmatched: 4. Per germline, CDR1 KGHSH and CDR2 LQKENI. The CDR3 runs 15 residues. CDR3 bases: TGTGCCAGCTCACCACAGAGGGAGGGTTCCTACGAGCAGTACTTC. Its translation: CASSPQREGSYEQYF.

This clone was picked up one time. This chain connects TRBV7-9 to TRBJ2-7; D may be TRBD2 (5 bases). CDR3 length equals 15 residues. Germline V gene data show CDR1 as SEHNR and CDR2 as FQNEAQ (reference sequence). The germline V and J ends were trimmed by 4 bases and 7 bases, with 20 bases remaining between them. CDR3 coding DNA: TGTGCCAGCAGCTCGATAAGCGGTACCAAGCGGGAGCAGTACTTC. Its protein product is CASSSISGTKREQYF.

This rearrangement joins TRBV9 to TRBJ2-2; TRBD1 matches at 10 bases. V gave up 0 bases and J gave up 0 bases; unmatched junction bases: 2. CDR3 length: 17 residues. CDR1 SGDLS and CDR2 YYNGEE come from the germline V gene. The CDR3 sequence is CASSVAGTGANTGELFF. The CDR3 nucleotides read TGTGCCAGCAGCGTAGCCGGGACAGGGGCGAACACCGGGGAGCTGTTTTTT.

This clone was detected only a few times. The genes are TRBV4-1 and TRBJ2-3, with D perhaps given as TRBD1 or TRBD2 (5 bases each). This CDR3 region has 14 residues. Germline assignment: CDR1 MGHRA and CDR2 YSYEKL. V was trimmed by 4 bases and J by 2 bases, leaving 10 bases between them. In DNA form, the CDR3 reads TGCGCCAGCAGCCGGGGGTTGGCCACAGATACGCAGTATTTT. Its translation is CASSRGLATDTQYF.

The J gene is TRBJ1-5, the V gene TRBV18, with D maybe TRBD1 (6 bases). Germline V gene data show CDR1 as KGHSH and CDR2 as LQKENI. The V end was cut by 3 bases, the J end by 5 bases, with 14 bases between. The CDR3 is 15 amino acids. CDR3 in amino acids: CASSPGAHGDQPQHF. CDR3 DNA sequence: TGTGCCAGCTCACCGGGGGCCCACGGGGATCAGCCCCAGCATTTT.

In this sample, this clone turned up a few times. The gene calls are TRBV7-2 and TRBJ1-2; TRBD1 aligns across 7 bases. V lost 5 bases, J lost 2 bases, and 2 bases stayed unmatched. CDR1 SGHTA and CDR2 FQGNSA come from the germline V gene. There are 13 residues in the CDR3. CDR3 nucleotide sequence: TGTGCCAGCAGCCGGGACAGCAACTATGGCTACACCTTC. Its translation: CASSRDSNYGYTF.

This clone was seen a few times. V is TRBV4-2 and J is TRBJ2-7, with TRBD1 matching 8 bases. Trimming at V came to 3 bases and at J to 0 bases, leaving 4 bases not matched to a gene. CDR1 LGHNA and CDR2 YNFKEQ come from the germline V gene. This CDR3 contains 15 residues. In DNA form, the CDR3 reads TGTGCCAGCAGCCACCGGACAGGGAGCTCCTACGAGCAGTACTTC. It yields the protein CASSHRTGSSYEQYF.

The CDR3 nucleotides read TGTGCCAGCAGTGACCAGGGAGGGGCCTACGAGCAGTACTTC. Translation: CASSDQGGAYEQYF. The chain recombines TRBV6-1 with TRBJ2-7; 7 bases are shared with TRBD2. CDR1 and CDR2 from the germline V gene are MNHNS and SASEGT. J lost 2 bases, V lost 3 bases, and 4 bases had no gene match. The CDR3 spans 14 residues.

This clone was counted only a few times. The genes are TRBV19 and TRBJ1-1, with D uncertain. CDR3 size: 14 residues. CDR1 and CDR2 (germline): LNHDA, SQIVND (reference sequence). Trimming shortened V by 2 bases and J by 0 bases, and 7 bases separated the two germline ends. The CDR3 sequence is CASSIKGLNTEAFF. CDR3 DNA sequence: TGTGCCAGTAGTATAAAGGGTTTGAACACTGAAGCTTTCTTT. The entire variable domain, with the rest obtained from reference TRBV19 and TRBJ1-1, is as follows: DGGITQSPKYLFRKEGQNVTLSCEQNLNHDAMYWYRQDPGQGLRLIYYSQIVNDFQKGDIAEGYSVSREKKESFPLTVTSAQKNPTAFYLCASSIKGLNTEAFFGQGTRLTVV.

The gene calls are TRBV27 and TRBJ2-4; D ambiguous. CDR3 length: 13 amino acids. Germline V CDR1 and CDR2: MNHEY, SMNVEV (reference sequence). The V and J ends lost 6 bases and 8 bases respectively, with 14 bases between them. The DNA for the CDR3 is TGTGCCAGCAGAGGCCTAGGTTTGGACATTCAGTACTTC. Protein: CASRGLGLDIQYF.

For this clone: The same CDR3 can be traced to other DNA sequences in this sample. The chain uses TRBV6-5 and TRBJ2-5; D is possibly TRBD1 (5 bases). The length of the CDR3 is 13 residues. Trimming left V 2 bases short and J 4 bases short, with 8 bases between. Germline-derived CDR1 and CDR2 are MNHEY and SVGAGI. The CDR3 region has the DNA TGTGCCAGCAGTTACCCAGGGCGAGAGACCCAGTACTTC. It yields the protein CASSYPGRETQYF.

This rearrangement joins TRBV7-9 to TRBJ2-1; the match to TRBD1 covers 7 bases. The ends lost 6 bases at V and 5 bases at J; junction bases unmatched: 7. In germline, CDR1 is SEHNR, CDR2 FQNEAQ (reference sequence). The CDR3 length is 14 residues. Written as DNA, the CDR3 is TGTGCCAGCAGATCTAACAGGGGCGACAATGAGCAGTTCTTC. Protein product: CASRSNRGDNEQFF.

This clone was detected only a few times. The chain links TRBV4-1 to TRBJ2-1; 9 nucleotides agree with TRBD2. Germline V gene sequence: CDR1 MGHRA, CDR2 YSYEKL. The CDR3 runs 17 residues. V was clipped by 0 bases and J by 9 bases; unmatched bases: 12. The CDR3 DNA sequence: TGCGCCAGCAGCCAAGATTGGGAGCGGGGGGCCACAGGTGAGCAGTTCTTC. The encoded protein is CASSQDWERGATGEQFF.

This rearrangement joins TRBV5-4 to TRBJ2-3; 12 nucleotides align to TRBD2. The CDR3 runs to 17 residues. J lost 3 bases, V lost 5 bases, and 10 bases had no gene match. CDR1 and CDR2 from the germline V gene are SGHNT and YYREEE (reference sequence). The CDR3 sequence: CASRPPPGTSGTDTQYF. The CDR3 nucleotides read TGTGCCAGCAGGCCTCCGCCCGGGACTAGCGGGACAGATACGCAGTATTTT.

The V call is TRBV29-1, the J call TRBJ2-7; 8 nucleotides line up with TRBD2. Germline lookup yields CDR1 SQVTM and CDR2 ANQGSEA. This CDR3 comprises 14 residues. The trim removed 4 bases at V and 0 bases at J, leaving 5 bases unmatched. The CDR3 spells CSVVGAGDSYEQYF. Written as DNA, the CDR3 is TGCAGCGTTGTCGGAGCGGGGGACTCCTACGAGCAGTACTTC.

The chain recombines TRBV30 with TRBJ1-2; 11 positions match TRBD1. The germline gives CDR1 GTSNPN, CDR2 SVGIG (reference sequence). The ends lost 2 bases at V and 7 bases at J; junction bases unmatched: 9. The CDR3 consists of 15 residues. The CDR3 nucleotides read TGTGCCTGGAGTTACGACGGGACAGGGGGTTTTGGCTACACCTTC. The encoded protein is CAWSYDGTGGFGYTF.

The CDR3 DNA sequence: TGTGCCAGCAGTGGAATCCCGGACAGCACAGATACGCAGTATTTT. As protein: CASSGIPDSTDTQYF. The chain uses TRBV2 and TRBJ2-3; D ambiguous. The ends were cut back, 4 bases at V and 0 bases at J, with 11 bases in the middle. This CDR3 spans 15 amino acids. Germline-derived CDR1 and CDR2 are SNHLY and FYNNEI.

This clone was counted a single time. The V and J genes are TRBV15 and TRBJ1-2; D remains unclear. The germline gives CDR1 LNHNV, CDR2 YYDKDF (reference sequence). This CDR3 region has 15 residues. The V and J ends lost 0 bases and 8 bases respectively, with 16 bases between them. CDR3 region: CATSRDSVGVGGYTF. In DNA, the CDR3 is TGTGCCACCAGCAGAGATTCGGTGGGAGTGGGCGGCTACACCTTC.

The chain couples TRBV7-9 to TRBJ2-5; no clear D gene. CDR1 is SEHNR and CDR2 is FQNEAQ in the germline V gene (reference sequence). The V end was cut by 0 bases, the J end by 4 bases, with 9 bases between. The CDR3 has 14 residues. This chain's CDR3 is CASSLAVGSETQYF. Here the CDR3 DNA reads TGTGCCAGCAGCTTAGCGGTCGGGTCAGAGACCCAGTACTTC.

This clone was counted only a few times. This chain uses TRBV7-9 with TRBJ2-5, with D perhaps TRBD2 (5 bases). CDR1 SEHNR and CDR2 FQNEAQ come from the germline V gene (reference sequence). The CDR3 contains 14 residues. V lost 5 bases to trimming and J lost 5 bases, with 15 bases between them. CDR3 sequence reads: CASSQPGLGETQYF. Here the CDR3 DNA reads TGTGCCAGCAGCCAGCCGGGGTTGGGGGAGACCCAGTACTTC.

A few counts support this clone. V gene TRBV5-1 combines with J gene TRBJ1-1, with D tentatively TRBD1 (6 bases). CDR3 size: 12 residues. V was cut by 6 bases and J by 6 bases, with 12 bases left in between. Germline V gene data show CDR1 as SGHRS and CDR2 as YFSETQ. The DNA for the CDR3 is TGCGCCAGCAAGGGACAAGTTGCTGAAGCTTTCTTT. Protein: CASKGQVAEAFF.

This clone was counted only a few times. The chain is built from TRBV5-1 and TRBJ2-7; no definite D call. V lost 7 bases and J lost 4, with 12 bases in between. Germline lookup yields CDR1 SGHRS and CDR2 YFSETQ. The CDR3 consists of 12 residues. CDR3 in DNA: TGCGCCAGCCTCGAGGCCTCGTACGAGCAGTACTTC. It specifies CASLEASYEQYF.

The chain carries TRBV7-2 and TRBJ2-1, with D perhaps given as TRBD1 or TRBD2 (5 bases each). In germline, CDR1 is SGHTA, CDR2 FQGNSA. Trimming stripped 3 bases from V and 2 bases from J, with 11 bases between. There are 15 residues in the CDR3. The CDR3 protein is CASSLGRVTYNEQFF. CDR3 DNA: TGTGCCAGCAGCTTGGGGCGGGTTACCTACAATGAGCAGTTCTTC.

This clone appeared a few times. V is TRBV6-5 and J is TRBJ1-2, with a tentative D call TRBD1 (5 bases). The CDR3 loop spans 15 amino acids. Germline CDR1 MNHEY, CDR2 SVGAGI. Trimming took 4 bases from V and 4 from J, leaving 16 bases between them. The CDR3 DNA follows: TGTGCCAGCAGTTTAGGAGGGGAGTCGGGCTATGGCTACACCTTC. Protein sequence: CASSLGGESGYGYTF.